This TCR beta chain was observed in a study of OX40 agonist ivuxolimab in advanced cancers. Study as a whole: The patients' treatment was ivuxolimab, an agonistic anti-OX40 (CD134) antibody.

Sequencing used immunoSEQ multiplex PCR; TCRdb keeps in-frame clones, though not all of them. This sample has roughly 95,000 clones, with around 84% found just once. The V and J ends lost 7 bases and 5 bases respectively, with 12 bases between them. Germline V lookup: CDR1 SQVTM, CDR2 ANQGSEA. This CDR3 spans 12 amino acids. In its sample, this clone was seen many times. This specimen consisted of CD4+ or CD8+ T cells sorted from blood, obtained in a trial of the OX40 agonist ivuxolimab. The TCR was taken from an adult with an advanced solid tumor such as melanoma, head and neck, liver or kidney cancer. The genes are TRBV29-1 and TRBJ2-1, with D unclear. The CDR3, as DNA: TGCAGCGCTATGAGGCAGAACAATGAGCAGTTCTTC. It is translated as CSAMRQNNEQFF.